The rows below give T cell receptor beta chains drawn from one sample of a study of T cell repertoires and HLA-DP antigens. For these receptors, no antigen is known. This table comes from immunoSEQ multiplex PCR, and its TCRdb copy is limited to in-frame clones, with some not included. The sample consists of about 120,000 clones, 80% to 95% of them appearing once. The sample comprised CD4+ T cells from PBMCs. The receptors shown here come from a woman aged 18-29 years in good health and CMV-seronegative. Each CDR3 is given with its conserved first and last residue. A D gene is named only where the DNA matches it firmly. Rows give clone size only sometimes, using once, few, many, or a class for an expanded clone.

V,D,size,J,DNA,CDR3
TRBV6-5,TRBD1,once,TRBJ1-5,TGTGCCAGCAGCAGGACAGGACTTAGGAATCAGCCCCAGCATTTT,CASSRTGLRNQPQHF
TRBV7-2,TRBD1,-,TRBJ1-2,TGTGCCAGCAGAGCCCGGGACAGGGTGTCGCATGGCTACACCTTC,CASRARDRVSHGYTF
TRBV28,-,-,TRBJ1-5,TGTGCCAGCAGTTTACTTCAGGGTCTGAATCAGCCCCAGCATTTT,CASSLLQGLNQPQHF
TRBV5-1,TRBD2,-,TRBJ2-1,TGCGCCAGCAGCTTGGCCGCGGGAGCGGGCAATGAGCAGTTCTTC,CASSLAAGAGNEQFF
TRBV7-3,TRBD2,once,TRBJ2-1,TGTGCCAGCAGCTTTAGCGGGAGGTTGAATGAGCAGTTCTTC,CASSFSGRLNEQFF
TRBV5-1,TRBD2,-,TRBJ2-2,TGCGCCAGCAGACCCGCAAGATTCAGCGGGGGGGCTAACACCGGGGAGCTGTTTTTT,CASRPARFSGGANTGELFF
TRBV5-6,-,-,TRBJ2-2,TGTGCCAGCAGCTTGGGGGGAATAACCGGGGAGCTGTTTTTT,CASSLGGITGELFF
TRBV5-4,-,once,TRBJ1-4,TGTGCCAGCAGCTGGACACAGGGTCCTAATGAAAAACTGTTTTTT,CASSWTQGPNEKLFF
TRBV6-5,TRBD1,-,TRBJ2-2,TGTGCCAGCAGTTACGTGACAGGGGAGACCGGGGAGCTGTTTTTT,CASSYVTGETGELFF
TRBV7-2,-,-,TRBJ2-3,TGTGCCAGCAGCCCCGGGGCCCCGAGCACAGATACGCAGTATTTT,CASSPGAPSTDTQYF
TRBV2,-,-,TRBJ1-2,TGTGCCAGCAAGTCCCTTCGTGGGCCGGCATATGGCTACACCTTC,CASKSLRGPAYGYTF
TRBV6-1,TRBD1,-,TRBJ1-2,TGTGCCAGCAGTGCGGACAGGGGGCGCGTAGGATATGGCTACACCTTC,CASSADRGRVGYGYTF
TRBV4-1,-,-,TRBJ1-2,TGCGCCAGCAGCCAAGACCTCGGGACTCGTGCTGGCTACACCTTC,CASSQDLGTRAGYTF
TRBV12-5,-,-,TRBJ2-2,TGTGCTAGCGCATTGGCTCAAAACACCGGGGAGCTGTTTTTT,CASALAQNTGELFF
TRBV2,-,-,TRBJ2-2,TGTGCCAGCACCCACACCGGGGAGCTGTTTTTT,CASTHTGELFF
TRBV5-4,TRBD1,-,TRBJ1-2,TGTGCCAGCAGCTTGGGGGTACTACAGGGGTTGGCCAACTATGGCTACACCTTC,CASSLGVLQGLANYGYTF
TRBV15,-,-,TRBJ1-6,TGTGCCACCAGCCTAGGGGGGTTAGGGTTGGCCCTCCACTTT,CATSLGGLGLALHF
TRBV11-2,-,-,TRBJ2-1,TGTGCCAGCAGCTTCCCCCCCACAGGTAGAAATGAGCAGTTCTTC,CASSFPPTGRNEQFF
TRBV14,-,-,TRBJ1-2,TGTGCCAGCTCATCCCCGGGGCACTATGGCTACACCTTC,CASSSPGHYGYTF
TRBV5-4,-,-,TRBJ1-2,TGTGCCAGCAGCTCCGGGTCCCGTAACTATGGCTACACCTTC,CASSSGSRNYGYTF
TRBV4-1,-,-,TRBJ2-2,TGCGCCAGCAGCCAAGTTGGCCAGGGGTACACCGGGGAGCTGTTTTTT,CASSQVGQGYTGELFF
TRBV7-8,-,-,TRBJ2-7,TGTGCCAGCAGCTTAGGGGCAGGGACCGAGCAGTACTTC,CASSLGAGTEQYF
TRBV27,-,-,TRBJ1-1,TGTGCCAGCAGTCCTAACCTATACACTGAAGCTTTCTTT,CASSPNLYTEAFF
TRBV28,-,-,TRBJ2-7,TGTGCCAGCAGTTTAAGTGGGAGCGTACTATATTACGAGCAGTACTTC,CASSLSGSVLYYEQYF
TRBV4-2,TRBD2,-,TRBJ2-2,TGTGCCAGCAGCCAGGCGGGAGCGGGGACCGGGGAGCTGTTTTTT,CASSQAGAGTGELFF
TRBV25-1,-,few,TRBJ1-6,TGTGCCAGCAGGGCATGGGGGGCCCTCTATAATTCACCCCTCCACTTT,CASRAWGALYNSPLHF
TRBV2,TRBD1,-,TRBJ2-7,TGTGCCAGCCTGATCCGGGATGACAGGGGCCCCTACGAGCAGTACTTC,CASLIRDDRGPYEQYF
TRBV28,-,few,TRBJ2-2,TGTGCCAGCAGTTTATGGGGAGCCACCGGGGAGCTGTTTTTT,CASSLWGATGELFF
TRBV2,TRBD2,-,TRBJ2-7,TGTGCCAGCAGGGAGGGAGGGCCCTACGAGCAGTACTTC,CASREGGPYEQYF
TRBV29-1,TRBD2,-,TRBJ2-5,TGCAGCACCCGGGCGGGAGAAGAGACCCAGTACTTC,CSTRAGEETQYF
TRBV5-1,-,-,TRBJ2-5,TGCGCCAGCAGTTTAGACCCTGGCCAAGAGACCCAGTACTTC,CASSLDPGQETQYF
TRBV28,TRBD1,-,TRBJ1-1,TGTGCCAGCAGGGACAGGGGAAACATGAACACTGAAGCTTTCTTT,CASRDRGNMNTEAFF
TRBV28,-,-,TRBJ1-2,TGTGCCAGCAGTTTATCAGGGTCATATGGCTACACCTTC,CASSLSGSYGYTF
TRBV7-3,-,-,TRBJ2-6,TGTGCCAGCAGCTTAACGGGGGGACCTGGGGCCAACGTCCTGACTTTC,CASSLTGGPGANVLTF
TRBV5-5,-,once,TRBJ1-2,TGTGCCAGCAGCCTAACAATTAACTATGGCTACACCTTC,CASSLTINYGYTF
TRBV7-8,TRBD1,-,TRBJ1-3,TGTGCCAGCAGCTCCCCGCGTACAGGGGGCAAGGACACCATATATTTT,CASSSPRTGGKDTIYF
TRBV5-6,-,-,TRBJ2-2,TGTGCCAGCAGCTTTCTTCCTACACACCAGAACACCGGGGAGCTGTTTTTT,CASSFLPTHQNTGELFF
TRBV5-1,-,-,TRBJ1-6,TGCGCCAGCAGCTTAAACGGAGATTCACCCCTCCACTTT,CASSLNGDSPLHF
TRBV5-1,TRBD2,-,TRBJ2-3,TGCGCCAGCAGCCTACTAGCGGGAACCACAGATACGCAGTATTTT,CASSLLAGTTDTQYF
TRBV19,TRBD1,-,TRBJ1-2,TGTGCCAGTAGTATCCAAGGGGGCGGCTATGGCTACACCTTC,CASSIQGGGYGYTF
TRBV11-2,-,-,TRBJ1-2,TGTGCCAGCAGCTTAGAGCCGTACTCTGGCTACACCTTC,CASSLEPYSGYTF
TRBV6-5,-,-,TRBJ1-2,TGTGCCAGCAGTTACTCCTCCCCAACTGTCGGGGGCTACACCTTC,CASSYSSPTVGGYTF
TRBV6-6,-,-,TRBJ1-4,TGTGCCAGCAGGAACGGTAACGAAAAACTGTTTTTT,CASRNGNEKLFF
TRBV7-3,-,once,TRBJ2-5,TGTGCCAGCAGCTTAGCCGGGCCAGGGCCCCAAGAGACCCAGTACTTC,CASSLAGPGPQETQYF
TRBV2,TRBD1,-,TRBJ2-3,TGTGCCAGCAATGGACAGGGCCGAGATACGCAGTATTTT,CASNGQGRDTQYF
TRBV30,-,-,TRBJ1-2,TGTGCCTGGAGCGAACCCTCAGGGTGGGGCTACACCTTC,CAWSEPSGWGYTF
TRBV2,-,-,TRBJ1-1,TGTGCCAGCAGTAAACAGGGCTTGAACACTGAAGCTTTCTTT,CASSKQGLNTEAFF
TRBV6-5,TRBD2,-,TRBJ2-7,TGTGCCAGCAGTTACTCGCACGGGACTATCTACGAGCAGTACTTC,CASSYSHGTIYEQYF
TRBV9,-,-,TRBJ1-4,TGTGCCAGCAGCGTAGGGACACAGGGTAGTGAAAAACTGTTTTTT,CASSVGTQGSEKLFF
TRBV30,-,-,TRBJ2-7,TGTGCCTGGAGTTCGCAGGGTTTCCACGAGCAGTACTTC,CAWSSQGFHEQYF
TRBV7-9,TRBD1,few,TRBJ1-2,TGTGCCAGCAGCTTCCGAGGGGGCCATAACTATGGCTACACCTTC,CASSFRGGHNYGYTF